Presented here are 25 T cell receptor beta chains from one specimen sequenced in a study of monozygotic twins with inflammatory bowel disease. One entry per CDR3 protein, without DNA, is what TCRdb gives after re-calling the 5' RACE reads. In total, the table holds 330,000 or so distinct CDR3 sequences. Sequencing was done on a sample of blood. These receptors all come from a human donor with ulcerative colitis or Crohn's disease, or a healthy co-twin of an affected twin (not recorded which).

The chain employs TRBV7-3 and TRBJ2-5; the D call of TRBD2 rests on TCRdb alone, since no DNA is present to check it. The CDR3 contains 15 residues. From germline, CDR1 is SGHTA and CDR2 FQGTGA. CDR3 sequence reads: CACSPSGRSQETQYF.

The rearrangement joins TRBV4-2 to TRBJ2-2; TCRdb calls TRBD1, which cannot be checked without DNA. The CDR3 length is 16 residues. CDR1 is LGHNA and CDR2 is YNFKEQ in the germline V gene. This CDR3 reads CASSQPSRENTGELFF.

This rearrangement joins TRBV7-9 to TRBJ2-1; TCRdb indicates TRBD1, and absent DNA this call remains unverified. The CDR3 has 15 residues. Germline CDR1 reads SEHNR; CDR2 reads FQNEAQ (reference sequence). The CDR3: CASSSRGGNFNEQFF.

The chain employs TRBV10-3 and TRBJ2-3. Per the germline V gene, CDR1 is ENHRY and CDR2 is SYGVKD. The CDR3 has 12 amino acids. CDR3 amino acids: CAISESTGTQYF.

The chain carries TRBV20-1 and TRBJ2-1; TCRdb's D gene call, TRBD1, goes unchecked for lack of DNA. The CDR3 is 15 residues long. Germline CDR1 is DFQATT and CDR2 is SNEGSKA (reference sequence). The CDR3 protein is CSAMPLSRAYNEQFF.

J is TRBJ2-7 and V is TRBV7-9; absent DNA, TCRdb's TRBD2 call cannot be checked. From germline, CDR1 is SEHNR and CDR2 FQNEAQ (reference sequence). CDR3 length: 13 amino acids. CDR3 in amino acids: CASSLGLTNEQYF.

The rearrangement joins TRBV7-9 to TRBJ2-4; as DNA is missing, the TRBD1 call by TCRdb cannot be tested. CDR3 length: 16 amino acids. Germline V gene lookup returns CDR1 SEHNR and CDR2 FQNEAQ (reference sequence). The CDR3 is CASTPSSGTGKNIQYF.

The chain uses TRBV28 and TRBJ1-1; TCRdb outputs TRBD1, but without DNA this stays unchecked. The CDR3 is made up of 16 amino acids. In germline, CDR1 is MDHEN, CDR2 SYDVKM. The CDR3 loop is CASSPGQALGNTEAFF.

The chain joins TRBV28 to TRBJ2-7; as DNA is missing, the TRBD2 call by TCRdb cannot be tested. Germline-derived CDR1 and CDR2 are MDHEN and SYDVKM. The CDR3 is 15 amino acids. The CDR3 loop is CASSLRGGHSYEQYF.

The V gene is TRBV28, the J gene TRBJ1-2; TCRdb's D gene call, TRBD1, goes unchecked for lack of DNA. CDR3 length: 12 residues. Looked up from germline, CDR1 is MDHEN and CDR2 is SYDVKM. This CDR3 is CASSHLGDGYTF.

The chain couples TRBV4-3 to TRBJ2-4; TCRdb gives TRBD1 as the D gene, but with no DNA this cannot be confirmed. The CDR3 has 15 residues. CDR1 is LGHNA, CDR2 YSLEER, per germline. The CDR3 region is CASSQDRVTKNIQYF.

Here the CDR3 reads CASSYSGQRHEKLFF. The chain has TRBV6-5 and TRBJ1-4. This CDR3 has 15 residues. Per the germline V gene, CDR1 is MNHEY and CDR2 is SVGAGI.

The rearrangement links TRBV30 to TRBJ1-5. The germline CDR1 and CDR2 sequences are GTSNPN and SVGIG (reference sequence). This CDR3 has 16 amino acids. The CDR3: CAWSKRWQNSNQPQHF.

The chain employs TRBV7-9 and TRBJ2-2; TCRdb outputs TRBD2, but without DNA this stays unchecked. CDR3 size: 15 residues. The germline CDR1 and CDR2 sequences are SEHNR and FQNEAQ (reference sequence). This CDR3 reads CASTDREGDTGELFF.

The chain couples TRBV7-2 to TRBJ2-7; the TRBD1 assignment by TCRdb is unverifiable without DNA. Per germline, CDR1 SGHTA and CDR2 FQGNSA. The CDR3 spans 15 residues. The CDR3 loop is CASSLDPQGSYEQYF.

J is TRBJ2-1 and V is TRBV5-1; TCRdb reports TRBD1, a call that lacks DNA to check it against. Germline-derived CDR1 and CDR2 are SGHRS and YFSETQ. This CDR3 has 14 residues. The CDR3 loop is CASSFGAGGTEQFF.

The CDR3 sequence: CASSLSGGPTFF. J is TRBJ2-1 and V is TRBV27; the D call of TRBD1 rests on TCRdb alone, since no DNA is present to check it. The CDR3 is 12 residues long. CDR1 is MNHEY and CDR2 is SMNVEV in the germline V gene (reference sequence).

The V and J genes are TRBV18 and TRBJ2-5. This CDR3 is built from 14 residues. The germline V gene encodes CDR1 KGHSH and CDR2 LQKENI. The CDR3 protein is CASSPQGFEETQYF.

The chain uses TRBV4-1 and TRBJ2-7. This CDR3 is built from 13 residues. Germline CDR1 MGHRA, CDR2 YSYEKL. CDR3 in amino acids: CASSQDADYEQYF.

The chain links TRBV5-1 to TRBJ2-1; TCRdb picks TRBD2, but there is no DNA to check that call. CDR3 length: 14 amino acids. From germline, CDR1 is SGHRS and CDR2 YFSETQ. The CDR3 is CASSTGLTYNEQFF.

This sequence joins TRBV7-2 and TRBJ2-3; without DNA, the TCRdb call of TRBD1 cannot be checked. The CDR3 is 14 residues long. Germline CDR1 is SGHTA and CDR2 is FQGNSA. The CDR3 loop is CASSPGTAAWAQYF.

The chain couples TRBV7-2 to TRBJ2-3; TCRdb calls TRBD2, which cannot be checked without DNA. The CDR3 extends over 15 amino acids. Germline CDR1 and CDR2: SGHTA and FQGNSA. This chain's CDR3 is CASSLARGLTDTQYF. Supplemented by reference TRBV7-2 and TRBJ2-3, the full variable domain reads GAGVSQSPSNKVTEKGKDVELRCDPISGHTALYWYRQSLGQGLEFLIYFQGNSAPDKSGLPSDRFSAERTGGSVSTLTIQRTQQEDSAVYLCASSLARGLTDTQYFGPGTRLTVL.

The CDR3 is CSARVGASSDTQYF. The chain joins TRBV20-1 to TRBJ2-3; with no DNA, the TCRdb D assignment of TRBD1 cannot be verified. Per the germline V gene, CDR1 is DFQATT and CDR2 is SNEGSKA (reference sequence). This CDR3 has 14 amino acids.

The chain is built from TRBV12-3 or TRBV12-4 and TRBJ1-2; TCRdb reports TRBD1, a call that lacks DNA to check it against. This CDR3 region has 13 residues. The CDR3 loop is CASSSPEGEGYTF.

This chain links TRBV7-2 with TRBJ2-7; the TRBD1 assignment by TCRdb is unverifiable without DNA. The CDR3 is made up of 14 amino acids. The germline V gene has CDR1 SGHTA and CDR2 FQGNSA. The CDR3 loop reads CASSLDTGAYEQYF.